One sample yielded the 15 T cell receptor beta chains listed below, sequenced in a study of shared clonotypes between healthy human individuals. The naive CD8 population came from CD45RO-negative cells selected for CCR7, without terminally differentiated effector memory CD45RA+ cells. Repertoires were generated with immunoSEQ multiplex PCR, while TCRdb's copy carries only in-frame clones and drops some. Of approximately 1.9 million clones listed, around 95% are singletons. Source material: naive CD8+ T cells from PBMCs. The source is a man aged 18 to 30 in good health. Some clones in this sample may be carry-over from other donors' samples.

This chain uses TRBV4-1 with TRBJ1-2; perhaps TRBD1 as D (6 bases). Germline V gene data show CDR1 as MGHRA and CDR2 as YSYEKL. The CDR3 is 13 residues long. The germline V and J ends were trimmed by 0 bases and 7 bases, with 9 bases remaining between them. CDR3 sequence (DNA): TGCGCCAGCAGCCAAGATCGGGGGGCTGGCTACACCTTC. Its translation is CASSQDRGAGYTF.

The chain carries TRBV28 and TRBJ2-7, with unresolved D. The germline gives CDR1 MDHEN, CDR2 SYDVKM. With 6 bases removed from V and 5 bases from J, the gap between germline ends came to 11 bases. CDR3 size: 12 residues. The DNA for the CDR3 is TGTGCCAGCAGCGGCACTTATGACGAGCAGTACTTC. This translates into CASSGTYDEQYF.

The rearrangement links TRBV7-9 to TRBJ2-4; D is uncertain. V lost 5 bases and J 4 bases, leaving 12 bases between the germline ends. The CDR3 sequence is 14 residues long. Germline CDR1 SEHNR, CDR2 FQNEAQ (reference sequence). In DNA, the CDR3 is TGTGCCAGCAGCCCCAGAAGCTATAAAAACATTCAGTACTTC. This codes for CASSPRSYKNIQYF.

Regarding this clone: This specimen includes other DNA sequences encoding the same CDR3. This chain connects TRBV28 to TRBJ1-2, with D possibly matching TRBD1 (5 bases). The CDR3 spans 13 residues. The germline gives CDR1 MDHEN, CDR2 SYDVKM. The V end lost 2 bases, the J end lost 8 bases, and 12 bases lay between the germline ends. The CDR3: CASSLIRVDGYTF. DNA of the CDR3: TGTGCCAGCAGTTTAATCAGGGTGGACGGCTACACCTTC.

J is TRBJ2-7 and V is TRBV11-2; D is uncertain. The CDR3 loop spans 14 amino acids. Germline V lookup: CDR1 SGHAT, CDR2 FQNNGV. V was trimmed by 5 bases and J by 0 bases, leaving 11 bases between them. The CDR3 nucleotides are TGTGCCAGCAGCGCCGGATTTTTCTCCTACGAGCAGTACTTC. This gives the protein CASSAGFFSYEQYF. Full variable domain (remainder filled in from reference TRBV11-2 and TRBJ2-7): EAGVAQSPRYKIIEKRQSVAFWCNPISGHATLYWYQQILGQGPKLLIQFQNNGVVDDSQLPKDRFSAERLKGVDSTLKIQPAKLEDSAVYLCASSAGFFSYEQYFGPGTRLTVT.

This sequence joins TRBV27 and TRBJ2-3, with D maybe TRBD1 (6 bases). The ends were cut back, 6 bases at V and 1 base at J, with 11 bases in the middle. Germline CDR1 is MNHEY and CDR2 is SMNVEV (reference sequence). The CDR3 length is 14 residues. This CDR3 is CASSHRQGTDTQYF. DNA of the CDR3: TGTGCCAGCAGCCACCGACAGGGCACAGATACGCAGTATTTT.

The CDR3: CASSLRGTSGMEGEQFF. CDR3 nucleotide sequence: TGTGCCAGCAGTTTGCGTGGGACTAGCGGGATGGAGGGGGAGCAGTTCTTC. The V gene is TRBV27, the J gene TRBJ2-1; 13 bases are a match to TRBD2. CDR3 size: 17 residues. Germline values: CDR1 MNHEY, CDR2 SMNVEV (reference sequence). The ends lost 3 bases at V and 10 bases at J; junction bases unmatched: 12.

The J gene is TRBJ2-7, the V gene TRBV29-1; TRBD2 agrees at 7 bases. Per germline, CDR1 SQVTM and CDR2 ANQGSEA. This CDR3 comprises 13 residues. Germline trimming cut 4 bases from V and 0 bases from J; bases unmatched to any gene: 3. As DNA, the CDR3 is TGCAGCGTTGCGGGGGGATACTCCTACGAGCAGTACTTC. This gives the protein CSVAGGYSYEQYF.

The genes are TRBV19 and TRBJ1-4; D unclear. The CDR3 length is 10 residues. Looked up from germline, CDR1 is LNHDA and CDR2 is SQIVND (reference sequence). Trimming removed 9 bases from V and 7 bases from J, with 6 bases in between. Written as DNA, the CDR3 is TGTGCCAGCTTAGGTGAAAAACTGTTTTTT. Protein: CASLGEKLFF. The full variable domain, in which reference TRBV19 and TRBJ1-4 provide the parts outside the CDR3, is DGGITQSPKYLFRKEGQNVTLSCEQNLNHDAMYWYRQDPGQGLRLIYYSQIVNDFQKGDIAEGYSVSREKKESFPLTVTSAQKNPTAFYLCASLGEKLFFGSGTQLSVL.

The rearrangement joins TRBV9 to TRBJ2-2; D call uncertain. CDR3 size: 14 residues. Per the germline V gene, CDR1 is SGDLS and CDR2 is YYNGEE. V was shortened by 4 bases and J by 6 bases, with 13 bases between the two germline ends. CDR3 DNA sequence: TGTGCCAGCAGCCCACCAGTTTTTTCCGGGGAGCTGTTTTTT. Encoded protein: CASSPPVFSGELFF.

CDR3 coding DNA: TGTGCCAGCAGCACCCGGACAGGGGTTGGCTACACCTTC. Translated: CASSTRTGVGYTF. The chain joins TRBV7-2 to TRBJ1-2; 9 positions match TRBD1. In germline, CDR1 is SGHTA, CDR2 FQGNSA. V lost 5 bases, J lost 7 bases, and 5 bases stayed unmatched. The CDR3 totals 13 residues.

This chain links TRBV6-5 with TRBJ2-7, with D uncertain. V lost 6 bases to trimming and J lost 0 bases, with 12 bases between them. Germline CDR1 MNHEY, CDR2 SVGAGI. CDR3 length equals 14 residues. The CDR3 nucleotides are TGTGCCAGCAGCCCAGTGGCTTCCTCCTACGAGCAGTACTTC. As protein: CASSPVASSYEQYF.

This sequence joins TRBV6-6 and TRBJ2-7; D possibly corresponds to TRBD1 (5 bases). The CDR3 runs to 14 residues. CDR1 is MNHNY, CDR2 SVGAGI, per germline (reference sequence). V shed 5 bases and J shed 2 bases, with 13 bases lying between them. The CDR3 coding sequence is TGTGCCAGCAGTGATGCGACAGCAACCTACGAGCAGTACTTC. Protein sequence: CASSDATATYEQYF.

The chain carries TRBV5-4 and TRBJ2-6; maybe TRBD2 (5 bases). Germline V gene lookup returns CDR1 SGHNT and CDR2 YYREEE (reference sequence). The V gene lost 4 bases and the J gene lost 0 bases, with 17 bases spanning the gap. CDR3 size: 18 residues. The CDR3 sequence: CASSPWGSGNSGANVLTF. CDR3 DNA: TGTGCCAGCAGCCCATGGGGTTCGGGAAACTCTGGGGCCAACGTCCTGACTTTC.

CDR3 sequence reads: CASSRGQGANQPQHF. DNA of the CDR3: TGTGCCAGCAGTAGGGGACAGGGGGCTAATCAGCCCCAGCATTTT. V is TRBV6-5 and J is TRBJ1-5; TRBD1 matches 12 bases. This CDR3 is built from 15 residues. CDR1 is MNHEY and CDR2 is SVGAGI in the germline V gene. The V and J ends lost 5 bases and 4 bases, in that order; junction bases with no gene match: 3.